The next 21 T cell receptor beta chains were all read from a single sample in a study of cytomegalovirus exposure and HLA in healthy donors. 60 Vbeta and 13 Jbeta primers were used in PCR. Using immunoSEQ multiplex PCR, the repertoire was profiled, and TCRdb retains in-frame clones only, with some absent. The sample gives around 170,000 clones, more than 75% of which show up once; 1.5% to 1.9% is in the top ten. Sample: PBMCs. These receptors were taken from a man aged 40-49 years in good health and CMV-seronegative.

The chain recombines TRBV5-8 with TRBJ1-5, with a tentative D call TRBD1 (5 bases). Germline CDR1 reads SGHTS; CDR2 reads YDEGEE. V gave up 2 bases and J gave up 4 bases, with 7 bases separating them. The CDR3 runs to 13 residues. CDR3 nucleotide sequence: TGTGCCAGCAGCTTTGGGGGGAATCAGCCCCAGCATTTT. It is translated as CASSFGGNQPQHF.

V usage is TRBV6-5 and J usage is TRBJ2-7; a possible D gene is TRBD1 (5 bases). There are 12 residues in the CDR3. The germline V gene has CDR1 MNHEY and CDR2 SVGAGI. The V gene lost 6 bases and the J gene lost 3 bases, with 9 bases spanning the gap. As DNA, the CDR3 is TGTGCCAGCAGGGGGCCAGGCTACGAGCAGTACTTC. This translates into CASRGPGYEQYF.

The chain combines TRBV5-6 with TRBJ1-1, with 10 bases aligning to TRBD1. The CDR3 is 16 residues long. V trimming: 4 bases; J trimming: 4 bases; junction bases outside the gene matches: 10. CDR1 is SGHDT, CDR2 YYEEEE, per germline. Here the CDR3 reads CASSIGTGVGSTEAFF. The DNA for the CDR3 is TGTGCCAGCAGCATAGGGACAGGGGTTGGGAGCACTGAAGCTTTCTTT.

The V gene is TRBV4-1, the J gene TRBJ2-1; possibly TRBD2 for D (6 bases). The V end lost 0 bases, the J end lost 13 bases, and 10 bases lay between the germline ends. Germline V gives CDR1 MGHRA, CDR2 YSYEKL. The length of the CDR3 is 12 residues. This chain's CDR3 is CASSQDLGLQFF. CDR3 in DNA: TGCGCCAGCAGCCAAGATTTGGGACTCCAGTTCTTC.

V is TRBV6-5 and J is TRBJ2-5; D is ambiguous. Germline loops: CDR1 MNHEY, CDR2 SVGAGI. V was shortened by 0 bases and J by 7 bases, with 12 bases between the two germline ends. This CDR3 has 14 amino acids. The CDR3 loop is CASSYSITDGTQYF. CDR3 coding DNA: TGTGCCAGCAGTTACTCAATCACAGATGGGACCCAGTACTTC.

This clone was detected a few times. The chain recombines TRBV6-5 with TRBJ2-2, with D possibly TRBD1 on 5 matching bases. Germline CDR1 is MNHEY and CDR2 is SVGAGI. Trimming left V 0 bases short and J 5 bases short, with 10 bases between. The CDR3 runs 15 residues. The CDR3 protein is CASSYSRGDTGELFF. The CDR3 DNA follows: TGTGCCAGCAGTTACTCTAGGGGTGATACCGGGGAGCTGTTTTTT.

This rearrangement joins TRBV9 to TRBJ1-1; D is unresolved. V was cut by 4 bases and J by 0 bases, with 13 bases left in between. CDR3 length: 15 residues. The V gene's germline CDR1 is SGDLS and CDR2 YYNGEE. CDR3 loop: CASSLQDGMNTEAFF. As DNA, the CDR3 is TGTGCCAGCAGCCTTCAAGACGGGATGAACACTGAAGCTTTCTTT. Looking up the rest from reference TRBV9 and TRBJ1-1 gives the full variable domain: DSGVTQTPKHLITATGQRVTLRCSPRSGDLSVYWYQQSLDQGLQFLIQYYNGEERAKGNILERFSAQQFPDLHSELNLSSLELGDSALYFCASSLQDGMNTEAFFGQGTRLTVV.

This rearrangement joins TRBV7-2 to TRBJ2-4; 7 bases are shared with TRBD1. The CDR3 runs 16 residues. The germline V gene has CDR1 SGHTA and CDR2 FQGNSA. Unmatched junction bases numbered 7, after V lost 5 bases and J lost 0 bases. CDR3 amino acids: CASSRGQALAKNIQYF. The CDR3 coding sequence is TGTGCCAGCAGCCGCGGACAGGCGCTAGCCAAAAACATTCAGTACTTC.

The chain uses TRBV19 and TRBJ1-1; TRBD1 agrees at 8 bases. Germline-derived CDR1 and CDR2 are LNHDA and SQIVND (reference sequence). Trimming at V came to 5 bases and at J to 5 bases, leaving 10 bases not matched to a gene. CDR3 length: 15 residues. The CDR3 sequence is CASSAGQGSLTEAFF. The CDR3, as DNA: TGTGCCAGTAGTGCCGGACAGGGTTCTCTTACTGAAGCTTTCTTT. Looking up the rest from reference TRBV19 and TRBJ1-1 gives the full variable domain: DGGITQSPKYLFRKEGQNVTLSCEQNLNHDAMYWYRQDPGQGLRLIYYSQIVNDFQKGDIAEGYSVSREKKESFPLTVTSAQKNPTAFYLCASSAGQGSLTEAFFGQGTRLTVV.

J is TRBJ2-3 and V is TRBV9, with 7 bases identical to TRBD2. This CDR3 spans 15 amino acids. V lost 3 bases, J lost 1 base, and 5 bases stayed unmatched. The germline gives CDR1 SGDLS, CDR2 YYNGEE. For the CDR3, the DNA is TGTGCCAGCAGCGGCCTAGCGGTAGGCACAGATACGCAGTATTTT. This sequence encodes CASSGLAVGTDTQYF.

V usage is TRBV5-1 and J usage is TRBJ2-7; D is uncertain. This CDR3 has 15 amino acids. Trimming removed 3 bases at V and 2 bases at J, with 15 bases between. Germline CDR1 SGHRS, CDR2 YFSETQ. In nucleotides, the CDR3 is TGCGCCAGCAGCTCTGTTGAGGAGTGGCCCTACGAGCAGTACTTC. As protein: CASSSVEEWPYEQYF.

The gene calls are TRBV7-2 and TRBJ2-1; TRBD2 agrees at 7 bases. This CDR3 has 12 residues. V lost 5 bases and J lost 11; bases outside the gene matches: 6. The V gene's germline CDR1 is SGHTA and CDR2 FQGNSA. CDR3 sequence: CASSPASGQQFF. The DNA for the CDR3 is TGTGCCAGCAGCCCCGCTAGCGGACAGCAGTTCTTC.

J is TRBJ2-3 and V is TRBV29-1, with D perhaps matching TRBD1 (6 bases). From germline, CDR1 is SQVTM and CDR2 ANQGSEA. The CDR3 totals 13 residues. With 4 bases removed from V and 0 bases from J, the gap between germline ends came to 8 bases. In DNA form, the CDR3 reads TGCAGCGTTGGGACAGCAAGCACAGATACGCAGTATTTT. It yields the protein CSVGTASTDTQYF.

This chain connects TRBV18 to TRBJ2-6; weak D call: TRBD1 (5 bases). Germline values: CDR1 KGHSH, CDR2 LQKENI. The germline V and J ends were trimmed by 4 bases and 2 bases, with 12 bases remaining between them. CDR3 length: 16 amino acids. Written as DNA, the CDR3 is TGTGCCAGCTCACGACCCGGCAGGGCTGGGGCCAACGTCCTGACTTTC. Translating it yields CASSRPGRAGANVLTF.

The chain joins TRBV27 to TRBJ2-5, with a possible D match to TRBD1 (6 bases). CDR3 size: 14 residues. The germline gives CDR1 MNHEY, CDR2 SMNVEV (reference sequence). The V gene lost 5 bases and the J gene lost 1 base, with 11 bases spanning the gap. CDR3 bases: TGTGCCAGCAGTCAGAGGGGGACCCAAGAGACCCAGTACTTC. Amino acids: CASSQRGTQETQYF.

The chain couples TRBV29-1 to TRBJ2-5; the match to TRBD1 covers 9 bases. J was trimmed by 5 bases and V by 4 bases; bases with no gene match: 5. The CDR3 sequence is 13 residues long. The germline V gene has CDR1 SQVTM and CDR2 ANQGSEA. CDR3 nucleotides: TGCAGCGTTGGCGACAGGGGGTACGAGACCCAGTACTTC. The encoded protein is CSVGDRGYETQYF.

The chain joins TRBV10-3 to TRBJ2-3, with 7 positions matching TRBD2. J was trimmed by 3 bases and V by 8 bases; bases with no gene match: 8. The CDR3 is 14 amino acids. Germline V gene sequence: CDR1 ENHRY, CDR2 SYGVKD. The CDR3 DNA sequence: TGTGCCATCGGGAAGGGCGGGAGAACAGATACGCAGTATTTT. It translates to CAIGKGGRTDTQYF.

This clone was seen a handful of times. The chain joins TRBV7-6 to TRBJ1-6; D not resolved. The ends were cut back, 5 bases at V and 7 bases at J, with 6 bases in the middle. This CDR3 contains 12 residues. The V gene's germline CDR1 is SGHVS and CDR2 FNYEAQ. CDR3: CASSAKNSPLHF. For the CDR3, the DNA is TGTGCCAGCAGCGCGAAGAATTCACCCCTCCACTTT.

The CDR3 region is CASSQELTGTGISYEQYF. The CDR3 coding sequence is TGCGCCAGCAGCCAGGAGCTAACCGGGACAGGGATCTCCTACGAGCAGTACTTC. This chain uses TRBV4-1 with TRBJ2-7, with TRBD1 identical over 9 bases. V gave up 3 bases and J gave up 0 bases; unmatched junction bases: 12. Germline V gene sequence: CDR1 MGHRA, CDR2 YSYEKL. CDR3 length: 18 residues.

Only a few counts were recorded for this clone. This sequence joins TRBV20-1 and TRBJ2-5; no definite D call. The CDR3 runs to 11 residues. V was shortened by 8 bases and J by 4 bases, with 11 bases between the two germline ends. Per the germline V gene, CDR1 is DFQATT and CDR2 is SNEGSKA (reference sequence). CDR3 DNA: TGCAGTCCCCGACTGGGAGAGACCCAGTACTTC. Protein product: CSPRLGETQYF.

J is TRBJ1-4 and V is TRBV6-6; tentatively, D is TRBD1 (6 bases). Trimming removed 7 bases from V and 5 bases from J, with 11 bases in between. The germline V gene encodes CDR1 MNHNY and CDR2 SVGAGI (reference sequence). The length of the CDR3 is 13 residues. The CDR3 reads CASNDRNNEKLFF. For the CDR3, the DNA is TGTGCCAGCAATGACAGGAACAATGAAAAACTGTTTTTT.